This T cell receptor beta chain was recovered during a study of response to subunit inactivated influenza vaccine. Each CDR3 protein is one row after TCRdb ran MiXCR on the RT-PCR reads. The sample gives 500,000 to 550,000 distinct CDR3 sequences, roughly 23% of which show up once; 2.8% is in the top ten. Germline CDR1 MGHDK, CDR2 SYGVNS. The CDR3 totals 14 residues. The V and J ends lost 6 bases and 3 bases, in that order; junction bases with no gene match: 5. These same data were also listed under a study on T cells expressing NK-cell markers. From that study: It was by 5'RACE template switching with UMIs that TCR beta cDNA was made. Investigators obtained TCR beta repertoires from sorted CD3+CD56+NKG2C+, CD3+CD56+NKG2C- and CD3+CD56-NKG2C+ T cells. In a group of roughly 6 donors, dominant NKG2C+ clonotypes represented roughly 1.0-7.5% of CD8+ T cells.

The chain joins TRBV25-1 to TRBJ1-5; TRBD1 agrees at 7 bases. Here the sequenced sample was CD4+ T cells sorted from PBMCs, taken roughly 13 days after vaccination. This receptor was obtained from a middle-aged man who received an inactivated influenza vaccine. CDR3 amino acids: CASRETGFNQPQHF. For the CDR3, the DNA is TGTGCCAGCAGGGAGACAGGGTTCAATCAGCCCCAGCATTTT. The full variable domain, rest sourced from reference TRBV25-1 and TRBJ1-5, is EADIYQTPRYLVIGTGKKITLECSQTMGHDKMYWYQQDPGMELHLIHYSYGVNSTEKGDLSSESTVSRIRTEHFPLTLESARPSHTSQYLCASRETGFNQPQHFGDGTRLSIL.